These 23 T cell receptor beta chains originate from one sample sequenced in a study of cytomegalovirus exposure and HLA in healthy donors (dated by TCRdb to the late 2010s). The library came from the immunoSEQ multiplex PCR assay. For the multiplex PCR, a mixture combining 60 forward primers for TCR Vbeta segments and 13 reverse primers for TCR Jbeta segments was used. The clones in this table, taken by TCRdb from immuneACCESS, are in-frame only. Not every clone is retained; where verified, under half of the shortfall comes from an unresolved V gene, and the cause of the rest is unknown. A total of around 300,000 clones appear in this sample, 70% to 90% of them only once. In total, the top ten clones hold about 2% of the sample. The sequencing sample was made of PBMCs. The origin of the receptors is a young woman in good health and CMV-seronegative.

The chain is built from TRBV7-9 and TRBJ1-5; D is possibly TRBD1 (5 bases). Trimming removed 5 bases from V and 5 bases from J, with 16 bases in between. Germline V CDR1 and CDR2: SEHNR, FQNEAQ (reference sequence). The CDR3 sequence is 15 residues long. CDR3 in amino acids: CASSGDSERDQPQHF. For the CDR3, the DNA is TGTGCCAGCAGCGGGGACTCCGAGAGAGATCAGCCCCAGCATTTT.

The chain links TRBV5-5 to TRBJ2-1, with D perhaps matching TRBD2 (6 bases). The CDR3 covers 12 residues. V shed 2 bases and J shed 8 bases, with 8 bases lying between them. The germline gives CDR1 SGHKS, CDR2 YYEKEE (reference sequence). The DNA of the CDR3 is TGTGCCAGCAGCTTATGGGGGGATGAGCAGTTCTTC. Encoded protein: CASSLWGDEQFF.

This clone was picked up one time. This rearrangement joins TRBV5-1 to TRBJ1-2, with D unresolved. The CDR3 sequence is 12 residues long. Germline V gene sequence: CDR1 SGHRS, CDR2 YFSETQ. V lost 4 bases and J lost 8, with 12 bases in between. Here the CDR3 DNA reads TGCGCCAGCAGCGTATACCGGGAGGGCTACACCTTC. Its protein is CASSVYREGYTF.

The chain is built from TRBV11-2 and TRBJ2-4; 8 bases agree with TRBD1. CDR1 and CDR2 from the germline V gene are SGHAT and FQNNGV. The V gene end was trimmed by 0 bases and the J gene end by 6 bases; junction bases not matched to a gene: 1. There are 14 residues in the CDR3. CDR3 sequence (DNA): TGTGCCAGCAGCTTAGAACAGGGGGGAAACATTCAGTACTTC. Its translation is CASSLEQGGNIQYF.

Turning to this clone: Germline is not matched at one junction end, which may reflect a read error. V gene TRBV30 combines with J gene TRBJ1-5; 9 bases align to TRBD1. Germline lookup yields CDR1 GTSNPN and CDR2 SVGIG (reference sequence). This CDR3 is built from 14 residues. CDR3 in amino acids: CAWSSGTGYQSQHF. The DNA of the CDR3 is TGTGCCTGGAGTTCTGGGACAGGGTATCAGTCCCAGCATTTT.

Only a few counts were recorded for this clone. The chain employs TRBV4-2 and TRBJ2-1, with D possibly being TRBD2 (6 bases). Germline CDR1 LGHNA, CDR2 YNFKEQ. This CDR3 is built from 16 residues. Trimming took off 2 bases at V and 0 bases at J, with 11 bases between the two ends. CDR3 amino acids: CASSQNVGGSYNEQFF. CDR3 nucleotides: TGTGCCAGCAGCCAAAATGTGGGGGGCTCCTACAATGAGCAGTTCTTC.

Here the CDR3 DNA reads TGTGCCAGCAGCGGTCCGGGACAGGGGAAAACTGAGCAGTTCTTC. Translated, it gives CASSGPGQGKTEQFF. This chain connects TRBV5-6 to TRBJ2-1; 10 nucleotides line up with TRBD1. The CDR3 spans 15 residues. Germline V gene sequence: CDR1 SGHDT, CDR2 YYEEEE. V lost 4 bases, J lost 9 bases, and 10 bases stayed unmatched.

This clone was picked up one time. As the CDR3 is not closed by the conserved phenylalanine or tryptophan, this likely results from a read error. The limits of the CDR3 on the DNA are not certain, so only TCRdb's listed CDR3 is given. The chain combines TRBV15 with TRBJ2-7; the D call of TRBD1 is as the table states it, not checked on the DNA. Germline loops: CDR1 LNHNV, CDR2 YYDKDF (reference sequence). Both ends counted, the CDR3 spans 10 residues. The CDR3 sequence: CATSRRQGPG.

Here the CDR3 reads CASSIGQGRDTEAFF. CDR3 DNA: TGTGCCAGTAGTATAGGACAGGGGAGGGACACTGAAGCTTTCTTT. V gene TRBV19 combines with J gene TRBJ1-1, with 8 positions matching TRBD1. The CDR3 consists of 15 residues. The trim removed 1 base at V and 3 bases at J, leaving 4 bases unmatched. Germline assignment: CDR1 LNHDA and CDR2 SQIVND (reference sequence).

The V call is TRBV6-1, the J call TRBJ1-2, with D tentatively TRBD1 (5 bases). Trimming removed 5 bases at V and 1 base at J, with 14 bases between. The CDR3 runs 15 residues. CDR1 and CDR2 (germline): MNHNS, SASEGT. The CDR3 protein is CASSLTSRDNYGYTF. CDR3 DNA: TGTGCCAGCAGTCTTACCTCCAGGGATAACTATGGCTACACCTTC.

The chain couples TRBV29-1 to TRBJ1-2; no reliable D call. In germline, CDR1 is SQVTM, CDR2 ANQGSEA. V dropped 5 bases and J dropped 7 bases, with 8 bases sitting between them. There are 10 residues in the CDR3. CDR3 sequence reads: CSVLVSGYTF. Here the CDR3 DNA reads TGCAGCGTTTTGGTTAGTGGCTACACCTTC.

Comments on this clone: The sample has other DNA sequences that encode this CDR3 too. V usage is TRBV5-4 and J usage is TRBJ1-1; D not certain. The CDR3 contains 17 residues. V lost 3 bases and J lost 1, with 19 bases in between. Germline V lookup: CDR1 SGHNT, CDR2 YYREEE (reference sequence). CDR3 DNA: TGTGCCAGCAGCTGGATCGGCCGGGGAGAAAAGAACACTGAAGCTTTCTTT. As protein: CASSWIGRGEKNTEAFF.

In its sample, this clone was seen once. This sequence joins TRBV6-1 and TRBJ1-3, with TRBD1 matching over 9 bases. Germline CDR1 MNHNS, CDR2 SASEGT. With V trimmed by 6 bases and J by 4 bases, 4 bases remained unmatched. The CDR3 is made up of 14 amino acids. The CDR3 bases are TGTGCCAGCAGGGGGACAGGGACGGGAAACACCATATATTTT. Translation: CASRGTGTGNTIYF.

The chain joins TRBV7-9 to TRBJ1-2; D unresolved. Germline loops: CDR1 SEHNR, CDR2 FQNEAQ (reference sequence). The V and J ends lost 3 bases and 5 bases respectively, with 10 bases between them. This CDR3 comprises 13 residues. CDR3 region: CASSFGLNYGYTF. In nucleotides, the CDR3 is TGTGCCAGCAGCTTTGGCCTGAATTATGGCTACACCTTC.

The J gene is TRBJ2-3, the V gene TRBV25-1; TRBD1 agrees at 8 bases. Trimming removed 8 bases from V and 3 bases from J; junction bases left unmatched: 7. Looked up from germline, CDR1 is MGHDK and CDR2 is SYGVNS. The CDR3 has 14 residues. The CDR3 coding sequence is TGTGCCAGCGGGTTGACAGGGGCTACAGATACGCAGTATTTT. Protein sequence: CASGLTGATDTQYF.

J is TRBJ2-3 and V is TRBV4-1, with TRBD1 as a possible D gene (5 bases). The CDR3 sequence is 15 residues long. CDR1 MGHRA and CDR2 YSYEKL come from the germline V gene. V was pared by 0 bases and J by 4 bases, with 11 bases between. CDR3 nucleotide sequence: TGCGCCAGCAGCCAAGACAGGGAAGGGTCAGATACGCAGTATTTT. It codes for CASSQDREGSDTQYF.

Only a few counts were recorded for this clone. The chain joins TRBV21-1 to TRBJ1-4; whether TRBD1, the table's D call, matches the DNA was not checked. TRBV21-1 is marked as a pseudogene. CDR3 length: 14 amino acids. The CDR3 region is CASGKQGLVEKLFF. The CDR3 nucleotides read TGTGCCAGCGGTAAGCAGGGATTGGTGGAAAAACTGTTTTTT.

A single count supports this clone. The rearrangement uses TRBV5-4 and TRBJ2-5; 13 nucleotides match TRBD2. After removal of 5 bases from V and 3 bases from J, the junction contained 7 bases not matched to a gene. Germline V gene sequence: CDR1 SGHNT, CDR2 YYREEE (reference sequence). The length of the CDR3 is 16 residues. The CDR3 loop is CASSRLGLAGEETQYF. The CDR3 region has the DNA TGTGCCAGCAGTCGACTCGGACTAGCGGGGGAAGAGACCCAGTACTTC.

The chain carries TRBV11-2 and TRBJ1-4; possible D gene TRBD1, 6 bases. Trimming removed 5 bases from V and 5 bases from J, with 15 bases in between. CDR3 length: 15 residues. Looked up from germline, CDR1 is SGHAT and CDR2 is FQNNGV. This chain's CDR3 is CASSLIGRGNEKLFF. In DNA form, the CDR3 reads TGTGCCAGCAGCCTGATCGGCAGGGGAAATGAAAAACTGTTTTTT.

The gene calls are TRBV2 and TRBJ2-1, with 7 bases that match TRBD2. Trimming removed 6 bases from V and 13 bases from J; junction bases left unmatched: 6. There are 11 residues in the CDR3. Germline lookup yields CDR1 SNHLY and CDR2 FYNNEI. The CDR3 loop is CASRAGQSQFF. CDR3 in DNA: TGTGCCAGCAGAGCGGGGCAATCCCAGTTCTTC. Full variable domain (missing parts from reference TRBV2 and TRBJ2-1): EPEVTQTPSHQVTQMGQEVILRCVPISNHLYFYWYRQILGQKVEFLVSFYNNEISEKSEIFDDQFSVERPDGSNFTLKIRSTKLEDSAMYFCASRAGQSQFFGPGTRLTVL.

The chain employs TRBV2 and TRBJ2-7; the D gene is possibly TRBD1 (6 bases). Germline CDR1 is SNHLY and CDR2 is FYNNEI. The germline V and J ends were trimmed by 6 bases and 7 bases, with 13 bases remaining between them. This CDR3 region has 12 residues. CDR3 amino acids: CASRGDIKEQYF. The CDR3 bases are TGTGCCAGCAGGGGGGACATAAAGGAGCAGTACTTC.

The chain couples TRBV11-2 to TRBJ1-2, with TRBD1 as a possible D gene (5 bases). CDR1 and CDR2 from the germline V gene are SGHAT and FQNNGV. The V end was cut by 4 bases, the J end by 4 bases, with 10 bases between. This CDR3 contains 13 residues. CDR3 region: CASSSNGGYGYTF. The CDR3 DNA reads TGTGCCAGCAGCTCGAACGGGGGCTATGGCTACACCTTC. Looking up the rest from reference TRBV11-2 and TRBJ1-2 gives the full variable domain: EAGVAQSPRYKIIEKRQSVAFWCNPISGHATLYWYQQILGQGPKLLIQFQNNGVVDDSQLPKDRFSAERLKGVDSTLKIQPAKLEDSAVYLCASSSNGGYGYTFGSGTRLTVV.

The chain has TRBV4-2 and TRBJ2-1, with TRBD2 identical over 7 bases. Germline-derived CDR1 and CDR2 are LGHNA and YNFKEQ. CDR3 length: 18 residues. With V trimmed by 0 bases and J by 1 base, 9 bases remained unmatched. CDR3 residues: CASSQDHFGGGSYNEQFF. The CDR3, as DNA: TGTGCCAGCAGCCAAGATCATTTTGGGGGGGGGTCCTACAATGAGCAGTTCTTC.